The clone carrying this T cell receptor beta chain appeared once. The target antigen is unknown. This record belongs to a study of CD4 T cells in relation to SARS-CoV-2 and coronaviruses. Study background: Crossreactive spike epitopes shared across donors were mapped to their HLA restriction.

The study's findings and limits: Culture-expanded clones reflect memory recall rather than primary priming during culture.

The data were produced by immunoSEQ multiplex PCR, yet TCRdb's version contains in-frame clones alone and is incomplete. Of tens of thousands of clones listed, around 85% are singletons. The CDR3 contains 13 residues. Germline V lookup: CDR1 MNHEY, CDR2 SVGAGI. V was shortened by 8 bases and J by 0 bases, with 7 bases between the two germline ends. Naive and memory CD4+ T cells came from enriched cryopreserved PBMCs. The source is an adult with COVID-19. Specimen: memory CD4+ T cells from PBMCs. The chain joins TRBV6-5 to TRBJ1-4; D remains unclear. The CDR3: CASDNPTNEKLFF. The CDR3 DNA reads TGTGCCAGCGACAATCCAACTAATGAAAAACTGTTTTTT.